This T cell receptor (beta chain) was found in a study of identical twins. The CDR3 loop spans 13 amino acids. Germline V gene sequence: CDR1 SSHAT, CDR2 FNYEAQ (reference sequence). Template switching introduced a universal primer site, and the cDNA bore unique molecular identifiers. TCRdb re-analysed the 5' RACE reads in MiXCR, keeping a single row per CDR3 protein. The sample gives 400,000 to 650,000 distinct CDR3 sequences, 22% of which show up once; 0.91% is in the top ten. The same sample was also studied in work on T cells expressing NK-cell markers.

V and J are TRBV7-7 and TRBJ2-7; tentatively, D is TRBD2 (6 bases). Sequenced material: CD4+ T cells sorted from blood. The receptor was derived from a young woman in good health. The CDR3 DNA follows: TGTGCTAGCGGTGCGTATCGAGGTGGCGAGCAGTACTTC. It codes for CASGAYRGGEQYF.